The source of this T cell receptor (beta chain) is a study of glioma-infiltrating T cells. Germline V gene data show CDR1 as SEHNR and CDR2 as FQNEAQ (reference sequence). There are 15 residues in the CDR3. Deletions cut 6 bases from V and 0 bases from J, with 12 bases between. The iRepertoire nested amplicon-rescue multiplex PCR amplified TCR alpha and beta CDR3s from RNA. TCRdb re-derived calls from the multiplex PCR reads in MiXCR, one entry per CDR3 protein. The sample lists around 350,000 distinct CDR3 sequences, more than 35% seen once, with around 11% in the top ten. This clonotype originated in a human donor with low-grade glioma or glioblastoma, undergoing nonglioma brain surgery, or in good health (not recorded which). The sequenced sample consisted of glioma tissue, nonneoplastic brain tissue, or PBMCs (not recorded which). The V gene is TRBV7-9, the J gene TRBJ2-1; TRBD2 might be the D (5 bases). CDR3 residues: CASSGRRVSYNEQFF. DNA for the CDR3: TGTGCCAGCAGTGGGAGACGGGTCTCCTACAATGAGCAGTTCTTC.